This T cell receptor beta chain was identified during a study of cytotoxic CD8 clonotypes in ibrutinib-treated CLL. Study overall: There were around twelve relapsed/refractory patients and about 15 treatment-naive patients, and under 18 were IGHV unmutated. Findings and caveats of the study: Public clonotypes, rarely seen, contracted or held steady on treatment.

This table comes from immunoSEQ multiplex PCR, and its TCRdb copy is limited to in-frame clones, with some not included. The table shows approximately 190,000 clones, with 60% to 80% occurring only once. With respect to this clone: Antigen specificity is unknown.

CDR1 and CDR2 (germline): MDHEN, SYDVKM. Trimming shortened V by 6 bases and J by 3 bases, and 15 bases separated the two germline ends. The CDR3 loop spans 14 amino acids. The chain employs TRBV28 and TRBJ2-7, with D possibly matching TRBD1 (5 bases). Sequenced here: PBMCs, sampled after 12 months of ibrutinib treatment. The clonotype originates from a human donor with chronic lymphocytic leukemia. The CDR3 DNA is TGTGCCAGCAGGTCGGGTCAGGGTCTCTACGAGCAGTACTTC. Translating gives CASRSGQGLYEQYF. Full variable domain (outside the CDR3, taken from reference TRBV28 and TRBJ2-7): DVKVTQSSRYLVKRTGEKVFLECVQDMDHENMFWYRQDPGLGLRLIYFSYDVKMKEKGDIPEGYSVSREKKERFSLILESASTNQTSMYLCASRSGQGLYEQYFGPGTRLTVT.